These T cell receptor beta chains were read from a single sample in a study of OX40 agonist ivuxolimab in advanced cancers. The repertoire was sequenced with immunoSEQ multiplex PCR; TCRdb's copy has only in-frame clones and lacks some. Here the sample spans approximately 87,000 clones, more than 90% being singletons. The material was CD4+ or CD8+ T cells sorted from blood, obtained in a trial of the OX40 agonist ivuxolimab. These receptors originate from an adult with an advanced solid tumor such as melanoma, head and neck, liver or kidney cancer. Both conserved end residues are part of each CDR3. Fields, in order: clone size, D gene, J gene, CDR3 length, V gene, CDR3 protein, CDR3 DNA. The D gene is left open where the match is weak. Clone size is given for some rows only: seen once, a few or many times, or a class if the clone is expanded.

. | TRBD1 | TRBJ2-2 | 17 | TRBV7-9 | CASSLVAGQANTGELFF | TGTGCCAGCAGCTTAGTTGCCGGACAGGCGAACACCGGGGAGCTGTTTTTT
. | TRBD2 | TRBJ2-1 | 15 | TRBV7-9 | CASSSGLAPRNEQFF | TGTGCCAGCAGCTCGGGACTAGCGCCTAGAAATGAGCAGTTCTTC
. | . | TRBJ1-2 | 14 | TRBV9 | CASSVGGAPVGYTF | TGTGCCAGCAGCGTAGGTGGGGCCCCCGTTGGCTACACCTTC
. | . | TRBJ1-2 | 15 | TRBV9 | CASSPLRGKNYGYTF | TGTGCCAGCAGCCCCCTTCGGGGGAAGAACTATGGCTACACCTTC
. | . | TRBJ2-3 | 13 | TRBV7-6 | CASSLFGGDTQYF | TGTGCCAGCAGCTTATTCGGGGGAGATACGCAGTATTTT
. | . | TRBJ2-7 | 13 | TRBV28 | CASSLSLLNGQYF | TGTGCCAGCAGTTTATCACTCCTGAACGGGCAGTACTTC
. | TRBD2 | TRBJ2-1 | 14 | TRBV6-1 | CASSELAGASEQFF | TGTGCCAGCAGTGAACTAGCGGGAGCATCCGAGCAGTTCTTC
few | . | TRBJ1-2 | 13 | TRBV10-1 | CASSEDMADGYTF | TGCGCCAGCAGTGAGGATATGGCCGATGGCTACACCTTC
. | TRBD1 | TRBJ2-7 | 14 | TRBV5-4 | CASSLGTGGYEQYF | TGTGCCAGCAGCTTGGGGACAGGGGGATACGAGCAGTACTTC
. | . | TRBJ2-1 | 16 | TRBV12-1 | CASSFTGGGYYNEQFF | TGTGCCAGCAGCTTTACGGGGGGAGGCTACTACAATGAGCAGTTCTTC
. | . | TRBJ2-7 | 13 | TRBV9 | CASSVGDTYEQYF | TGTGCCAGCAGCGTAGGGGACACCTACGAGCAGTACTTC
. | . | TRBJ2-5 | 15 | TRBV13 | CASSLVQGFQETQYF | TGTGCCAGCAGCTTAGTCCAGGGGTTCCAAGAGACCCAGTACTTC
. | . | TRBJ2-1 | 15 | TRBV4-2 | CASSQKKHPAFEQFF | TGTGCCAGCAGCCAAAAGAAACACCCAGCGTTTGAGCAGTTCTTC
. | . | TRBJ2-1 | 9 | TRBV29-1 | CSVEGQQFF | TGCAGCGTTGAGGGACAGCAGTTCTTC
once | TRBD1 | TRBJ1-5 | 15 | TRBV9 | CASSVGQGGNQPQHF | TGTGCCAGCAGCGTCGGACAGGGGGGCAATCAGCCCCAGCATTTT
. | . | TRBJ2-3 | 14 | TRBV13 | CASSLEGGTDTQYF | TGTGCCAGCAGCTTAGAGGGCGGCACAGATACGCAGTATTTT
. | TRBD2 | TRBJ2-1 | 15 | TRBV10-2 | CASSDASGRGNEQFF | TGCGCCAGCAGTGACGCTAGCGGGAGGGGGAATGAGCAGTTCTTC
. | TRBD1 | TRBJ1-1 | 15 | TRBV19 | CASSMGPAGGTEAFF | TGTGCCAGTAGTATGGGGCCCGCAGGGGGCACTGAAGCTTTCTTT
. | . | TRBJ2-7 | 13 | TRBV2 | CASSPGATYEQYF | TGTGCCAGCAGTCCGGGGGCAACCTACGAGCAGTACTTC
. | . | TRBJ1-3 | 16 | TRBV5-8 | CASSLKLRWEGNTIYF | TGTGCCAGCAGCTTGAAGTTGCGTTGGGAGGGAAACACCATATATTTT
. | TRBD2 | TRBJ2-7 | 15 | TRBV6-1 | CASSVPRLAKGEQYF | TGTGCCAGCAGTGTACCCCGACTAGCGAAGGGCGAGCAGTACTTC
. | . | TRBJ2-5 | 18 | TRBV7-9 | CASSFIPKRRQLQGTQYF | TGTGCCAGCAGCTTTATCCCTAAGAGAAGACAGTTACAGGGGACCCAGTACTTC
. | . | TRBJ1-3 | 13 | TRBV4-1 | CASSQPGRDTIYF | TGCGCCAGCAGCCAGCCGGGACGGGACACCATATATTTT
. | . | TRBJ1-5 | 15 | TRBV15 | CATSRGRLANQPQHF | TGTGCCACCAGCAGGGGAAGGCTCGCGAATCAGCCCCAGCATTTT
once | . | TRBJ2-1 | 16 | TRBV1 | CTSSQEFSDRNNEQFF | TGCACCAGCAGCCAAGAATTCAGCGACCGTAACAATGAGCAGTTCTTC
. | . | TRBJ2-7 | 14 | TRBV27 | CASSIGGPSYEQYF | TGTGCCAGCAGCATAGGGGGACCTTCCTACGAGCAGTACTTC
. | . | TRBJ2-3 | 14 | TRBV19 | CASSSGTLRGTQYF | TGTGCCAGTAGTTCGGGCACTCTCCGGGGTACGCAGTATTTT
. | . | TRBJ2-1 | 15 | TRBV7-3 | CASSLTSGSYNGQFF | TGTGCCAGCAGCTTAACTAGCGGTTCTTACAATGGGCAGTTCTTC
. | TRBD2 | TRBJ2-5 | 15 | TRBV5-1 | CASSFSGRDQETQYF | TGCGCCAGCAGCTTCAGCGGGAGGGACCAAGAGACCCAGTACTTC
. | . | TRBJ2-2 | 14 | TRBV4-3 | CASSRQEYTGELFF | TGCGCCAGCAGCCGTCAGGAATACACCGGGGAGCTGTTTTTT
once | . | TRBJ1-3 | 14 | TRBV5-8 | CASSRWASGNTIYF | TGTGCCAGCAGCCGGTGGGCCTCTGGAAACACCATATATTTT
. | TRBD1 | TRBJ1-3 | 17 | TRBV9 | CASSGSGTGFSGNTIYF | TGTGCCAGCAGCGGTTCCGGGACAGGGTTTTCTGGAAACACCATATATTTT
. | TRBD2 | TRBJ2-7 | 17 | TRBV27 | CASSLGLRGGRLDEQYF | TGTGCCAGCAGTTTAGGGTTGCGGGGGGGGCGGCTGGACGAGCAGTACTTC
once | . | TRBJ2-7 | 14 | TRBV13 | CASSLAGVYYEQYF | TGTGCCAGCAGCTTAGCTGGGGTGTACTACGAGCAGTACTTC
. | . | TRBJ1-2 | 14 | TRBV5-3 | CARSLGETNYGYTF | TGTGCCAGAAGCTTGGGGGAGACTAACTATGGCTACACCTTC
. | . | TRBJ2-3 | 15 | TRBV5-4 | CASSLGEASTDTQYF | TGTGCCAGCAGCTTGGGAGAAGCCAGCACAGATACGCAGTATTTT
. | . | TRBJ2-7 | 13 | TRBV25-1 | CASSESGYYEQYF | TGTGCCAGCAGTGAATCAGGGTACTACGAGCAGTACTTC
. | . | TRBJ2-1 | 15 | TRBV11-2 | CASSSLPSSYNEQFF | TGTGCCAGCAGCTCCTTACCTAGCTCCTACAATGAGCAGTTCTTC
. | . | TRBJ2-1 | 13 | TRBV5-5 | CASSSHLAPEQFF | TGTGCCAGCAGCTCCCATCTAGCCCCCGAGCAGTTCTTC
. | TRBD1 | TRBJ2-6 | 15 | TRBV5-1 | CASSPGTVGANVLTF | TGCGCCAGCTCCCCGGGGACAGTTGGGGCCAACGTCCTGACTTTC
. | TRBD2 | TRBJ2-2 | 17 | TRBV9 | CASSVGQRGGPTGELFF | TGTGCCAGCAGCGTAGGTCAGCGGGGGGGCCCCACCGGGGAGCTGTTTTTT